Many counts were recorded for the clone carrying this T cell receptor (beta chain). Its antigen is currently unknown. These data come from a study of T cells after yellow fever vaccination. Study observations and caveats: It was a small share of clonotypes that appeared in both CD4 and CD8 compartments.

This CDR3 is built from 14 residues. The V gene's germline CDR1 is MNHEY and CDR2 SVGAGI. Trimming shortened V by 2 bases and J by 7 bases, and 12 bases separated the two germline ends. It was through 5'RACE template switching that TCR cDNA was made, with a universal primer site and UMIs added. Each CDR3 protein gets one entry after TCRdb re-called the 5' RACE reads with MiXCR. The sample includes 120,000 to 150,000 distinct CDR3 sequences, around 7.7% seen only once; the top ten take under 0.85%. The sample here was CD4+ T cells sorted from PBMCs, taken 5 days after the yellow fever booster vaccination. The V and J genes are TRBV6-5 and TRBJ1-5, with D possibly TRBD1 on 5 matching bases. This TCR came from a man in his thirties or forties who received the YFV17D yellow fever vaccine. CDR3 in amino acids: CASSYRGAWQPQHF. In nucleotides, the CDR3 is TGTGCCAGCAGTTACCGCGGGGCCTGGCAGCCCCAGCATTTT.